This T cell receptor beta chain was identified during a study of post-analysis software for immune sequencing data. Study in general: Patients with relapsing-remitting, secondary progressive and progressive-relapsing multiple sclerosis courses were all represented.

The CDR3 is made up of 12 amino acids. Germline CDR1 is DFQATT and CDR2 is SNEGSKA (reference sequence). Remarks on this clonotype: Its antigen remains unidentified. This sequence may be a read error, since a much larger clone differs from it by one base.

Findings and caveats of the study: Versus controls, multiple sclerosis patients showed significantly lower diversity (normalized Chao1). Four to six TRBV segments appeared more often in patients than in controls, and TRBV5-6, TRBV5-1 and TRBV20-1 were among these. Those samples that were prepared in the same batch co-clustered strongly by F measure.

Built from TCR beta cDNA, the libraries had unique molecular identifiers in them. Out of 1 to 10 million T cells, a few hundred thousand cDNA molecules were generated. TCRdb reanalysed the PCR reads using MiXCR and keeps one entry per CDR3 protein. The table lists about 200,000 distinct CDR3 sequences, roughly 28% of them singletons. Sequencing was performed on blood. The rearrangement links TRBV20-1 to TRBJ2-1; possibly TRBD2 for D (6 bases). The TCR was taken from a girl aged 2-17 years with multiple sclerosis. In nucleotides, the CDR3 is TGCAGGGCTAGCGATCTCGGGGATGAGCAGTTCTTC. It translates to CRASDLGDEQFF.